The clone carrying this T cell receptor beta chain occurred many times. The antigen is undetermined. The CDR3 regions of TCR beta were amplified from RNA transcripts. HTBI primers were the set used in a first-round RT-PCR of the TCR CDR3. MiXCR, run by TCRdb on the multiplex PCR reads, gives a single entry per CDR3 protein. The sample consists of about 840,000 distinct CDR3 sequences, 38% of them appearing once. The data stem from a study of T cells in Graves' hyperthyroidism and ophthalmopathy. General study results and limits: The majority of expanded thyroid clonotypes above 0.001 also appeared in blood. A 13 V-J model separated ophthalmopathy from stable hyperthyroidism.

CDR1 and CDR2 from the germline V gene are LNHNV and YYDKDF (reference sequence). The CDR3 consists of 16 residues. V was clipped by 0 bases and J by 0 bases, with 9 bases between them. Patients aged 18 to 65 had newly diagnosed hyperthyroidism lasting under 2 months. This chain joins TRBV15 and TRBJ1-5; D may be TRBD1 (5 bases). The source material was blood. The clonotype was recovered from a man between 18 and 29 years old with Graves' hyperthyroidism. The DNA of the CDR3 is TGTGCCACCAGCAGAGATCAGGGTGATAGCAATCAGCCCCAGCATTTT. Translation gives CATSRDQGDSNQPQHF.